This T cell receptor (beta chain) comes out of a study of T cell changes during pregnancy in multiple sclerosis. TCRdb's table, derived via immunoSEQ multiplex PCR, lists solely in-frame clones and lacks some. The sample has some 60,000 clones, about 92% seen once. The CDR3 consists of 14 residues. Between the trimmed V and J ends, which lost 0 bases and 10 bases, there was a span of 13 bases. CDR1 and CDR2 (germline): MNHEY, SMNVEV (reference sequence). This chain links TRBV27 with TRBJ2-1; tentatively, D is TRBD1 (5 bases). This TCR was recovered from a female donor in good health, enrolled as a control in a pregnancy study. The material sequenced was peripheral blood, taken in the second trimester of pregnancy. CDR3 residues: CASSLSAGPWEQFF. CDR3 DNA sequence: TGTGCCAGCAGTTTATCGGCAGGGCCATGGGAGCAGTTCTTC.